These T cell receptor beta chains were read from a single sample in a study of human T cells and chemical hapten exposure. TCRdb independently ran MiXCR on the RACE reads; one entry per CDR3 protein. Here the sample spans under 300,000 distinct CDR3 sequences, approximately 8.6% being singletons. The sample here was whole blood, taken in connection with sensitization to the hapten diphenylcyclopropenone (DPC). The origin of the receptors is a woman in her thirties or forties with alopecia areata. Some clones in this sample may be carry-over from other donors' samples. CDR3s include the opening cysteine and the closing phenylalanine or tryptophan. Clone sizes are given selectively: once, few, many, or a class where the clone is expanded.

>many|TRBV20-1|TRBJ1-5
CSASPGQFDNQPQHF
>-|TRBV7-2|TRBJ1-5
CASSPRPSNQPQHF
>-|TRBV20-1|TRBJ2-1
CSASLAGGFYNEQFF
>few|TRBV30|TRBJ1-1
CAWSVLGTEAFF
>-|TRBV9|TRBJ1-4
CASSVGTGGNEKLFF
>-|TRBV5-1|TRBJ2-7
CASSLDGTEYEQYF
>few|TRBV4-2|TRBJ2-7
CASSQEAASEQYF
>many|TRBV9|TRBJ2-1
CASTSTEHNEQFF
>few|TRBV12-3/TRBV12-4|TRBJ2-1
CASTPTGSSYNEQFF
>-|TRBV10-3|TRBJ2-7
CAISEIRQPPYEQYF
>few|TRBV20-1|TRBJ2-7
CSAEDLVGLAGVEQYF
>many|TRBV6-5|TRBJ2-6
CASWGGGANVLTF
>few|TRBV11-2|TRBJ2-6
CASSLHRWGRASSGANVLTF
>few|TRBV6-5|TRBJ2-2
CASSRNPGQGGTGELFF
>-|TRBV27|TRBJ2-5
CASSPAQQETQYF
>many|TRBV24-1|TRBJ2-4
CATSDPSRDIQYF
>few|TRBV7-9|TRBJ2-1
CASSFDPGLAGSDQFF
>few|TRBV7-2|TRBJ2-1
CASSLSYQVGQFF
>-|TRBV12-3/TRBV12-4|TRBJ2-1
CATRRDSNNEQFF
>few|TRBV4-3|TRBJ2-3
CASSFASGTGWVDTQYF
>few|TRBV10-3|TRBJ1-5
CAISEGFNQPQHF
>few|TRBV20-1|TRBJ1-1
CSARGVSTEAFF
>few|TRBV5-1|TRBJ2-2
CASSLPSTTGELFF
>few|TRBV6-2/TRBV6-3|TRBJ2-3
CASLTGSRGTDTQYF
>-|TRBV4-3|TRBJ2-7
CASSQGYRTGDTYEQYF
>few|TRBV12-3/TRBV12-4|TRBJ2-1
CASSPSAGGPGDEQFF
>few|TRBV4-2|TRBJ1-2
CASSQGAGQNYGYTF
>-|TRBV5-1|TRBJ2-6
CASCRDAVSGANVLTF
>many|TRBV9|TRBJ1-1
CASSPTGSGFSEAFF
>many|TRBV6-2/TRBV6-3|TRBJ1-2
CASTLDGANYGYTF
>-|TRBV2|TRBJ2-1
CASSENGRSSYNEQFF
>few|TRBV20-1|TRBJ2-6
CSARGQGAGANVLTF
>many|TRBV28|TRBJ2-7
CASTSSDSAYEQYF
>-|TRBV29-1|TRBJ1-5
CSVAYRDLYSNQPQHF
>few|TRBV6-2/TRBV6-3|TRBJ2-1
CASSYRTSGRDEQFF
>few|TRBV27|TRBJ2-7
CASSTRPAPYYEQYF
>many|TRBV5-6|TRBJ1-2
CASSSQAHYGYTF
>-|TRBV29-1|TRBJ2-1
CSADRGHLGEQFF
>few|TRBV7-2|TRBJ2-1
CASSPRAGRGGYEQFF
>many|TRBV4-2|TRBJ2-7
CASSQDTSTSDYEQYF
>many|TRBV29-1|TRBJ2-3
CSVGQGATDTQYF
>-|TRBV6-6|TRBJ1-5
CASAGQVLYSNQPQHF
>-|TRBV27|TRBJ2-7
CASSPEGASPYEQYF
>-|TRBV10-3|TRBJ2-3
CAISEQGTDTQYF
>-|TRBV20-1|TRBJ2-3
CSASTDTQYF
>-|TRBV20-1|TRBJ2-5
CSARMGGRRETQYF
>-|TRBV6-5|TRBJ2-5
CASSSPSGGRLAGWRRETQYF
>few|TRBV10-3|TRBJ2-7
CAISESTGPWYRF
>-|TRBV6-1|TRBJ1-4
CASSVSINEKLFF
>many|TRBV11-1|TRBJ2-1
CASSLRTSAVSSYNEQFF
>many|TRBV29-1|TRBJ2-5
CSVLDRVNQETQYF
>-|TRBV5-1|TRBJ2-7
CASSIRGQGRYEQYF
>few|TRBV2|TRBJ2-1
CASSAAQPGGNF
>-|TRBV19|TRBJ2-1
CASSESSGSSYNEQFF